This is a list of T cell receptor beta chains from one sample in a study of CD8+ T cells in alopecia areata. Profiled with immunoSEQ multiplex PCR; TCRdb holds only in-frame clones, not every one. The sample shows approximately 210,000 clones, just over 65% of them seen only once. The source material was CD4+ T cells sorted from blood, sampled at week 44, from a patient treated with tofacitinib. These receptors all stem from a human donor with alopecia areata. Both conserved end residues are part of each CDR3. A D gene is named only where the DNA matches it firmly. Clone sizes are given selectively: once, few, many, or a class where the clone is expanded.

clone_size: -
v_call: TRBV30
d_call: TRBD2
j_call: TRBJ2-1
cdr3_nt: TGTGCCTGGCGACTAGCGGGGGGCAATGAGCAGTTCTTC
cdr3_aa: CAWRLAGGNEQFF

clone_size: once
v_call: TRBV4-3
d_call: TRBD1
j_call: TRBJ1-1
cdr3_nt: TGCGCCAGCAGCCAAGATAGCGGGACAGGTCGCGAGGCTTTCTTT
cdr3_aa: CASSQDSGTGREAFF

clone_size: -
v_call: TRBV27
d_call: -
j_call: TRBJ2-1
cdr3_nt: TGTGCCAGCAGGGACATTTCCTACAATGAGCAGTTCTTC
cdr3_aa: CASRDISYNEQFF

clone_size: -
v_call: TRBV30
d_call: -
j_call: TRBJ1-5
cdr3_nt: TGTGCCTGGAGTGTGGAGGCTAATCAGCCCCAGCATTTT
cdr3_aa: CAWSVEANQPQHF

clone_size: -
v_call: TRBV11-2
d_call: -
j_call: TRBJ1-1
cdr3_nt: TGTGCCAGCAGCTTAACGGATAACACTGAAGCTTTCTTT
cdr3_aa: CASSLTDNTEAFF

clone_size: -
v_call: TRBV29-1
d_call: TRBD2
j_call: TRBJ2-1
cdr3_nt: TGCAGCGTTGGGGAGGGGGCTAGCGGGGACAATGAGCAGTTCTTC
cdr3_aa: CSVGEGASGDNEQFF

clone_size: many
v_call: TRBV11-2
d_call: TRBD2
j_call: TRBJ2-1
cdr3_nt: TGTGCCAGCAGCTCATTGGCGGGGGGGGTTTACAATGAGCAGTTCTTC
cdr3_aa: CASSSLAGGVYNEQFF

clone_size: -
v_call: TRBV11-3
d_call: TRBD1
j_call: TRBJ1-2
cdr3_nt: TGTGCCAGCAGCTCCTACCGGGACAGGAGCTACACCTTC
cdr3_aa: CASSSYRDRSYTF

clone_size: -
v_call: TRBV29-1
d_call: -
j_call: TRBJ1-1
cdr3_nt: TGCAGCGTTACAGGGAGGATGAACACTGAAGCTTTCTTT
cdr3_aa: CSVTGRMNTEAFF

clone_size: -
v_call: TRBV7-3
d_call: -
j_call: TRBJ2-6
cdr3_nt: TGTGCCAGCAGCTTAGTCGGACTGCTTATCTCTGGGGCCAACGTCCTGACTTTC
cdr3_aa: CASSLVGLLISGANVLTF

clone_size: -
v_call: TRBV30
d_call: TRBD1
j_call: TRBJ1-1
cdr3_nt: TGTGCCTGGAGTACCCCCCAAAGGGGGCTCACTGAAGCTTTCTTT
cdr3_aa: CAWSTPQRGLTEAFF

clone_size: -
v_call: TRBV29-1
d_call: TRBD2
j_call: TRBJ2-5
cdr3_nt: TGCAGCGTCGAGCGGGGGGGCGGTATAAAAGAGACCCAGTACTTC
cdr3_aa: CSVERGGGIKETQYF

clone_size: -
v_call: TRBV27
d_call: -
j_call: TRBJ1-1
cdr3_nt: TGTGCCAGCAGTTTAGGGGGAGTGAACACTGAAGCTTTCTTT
cdr3_aa: CASSLGGVNTEAFF

clone_size: few
v_call: TRBV9
d_call: -
j_call: TRBJ1-1
cdr3_nt: TGTGCCAGCAGCCCACCAGACAGCTACCCGGGGACTGAAGCTTTCTTT
cdr3_aa: CASSPPDSYPGTEAFF

clone_size: few
v_call: TRBV5-1
d_call: TRBD2
j_call: TRBJ2-7
cdr3_nt: TGCGCCAGCAGCGGTGGGACTAGCGAGTACGAGCAGTACTTC
cdr3_aa: CASSGGTSEYEQYF

clone_size: -
v_call: TRBV2
d_call: -
j_call: TRBJ1-1
cdr3_nt: TGTGCCAGCAGTGTTGTGTCGAACACTGAAGCTTTCTTT
cdr3_aa: CASSVVSNTEAFF

clone_size: -
v_call: TRBV10-3
d_call: -
j_call: TRBJ1-4
cdr3_nt: TGTGCCATCAGCGGACAGCAAAATGAAAAACTGTTTTTT
cdr3_aa: CAISGQQNEKLFF

clone_size: -
v_call: TRBV7-3
d_call: -
j_call: TRBJ2-3
cdr3_nt: TGTGCCAGCAGCTTAAATCCCACAGATACGCAGTATTTT
cdr3_aa: CASSLNPTDTQYF

clone_size: -
v_call: TRBV10-3
d_call: -
j_call: TRBJ1-6
cdr3_nt: TGTGCCATCAGAGAACGGGACACCTATAATTCACCCCTCCACTTT
cdr3_aa: CAIRERDTYNSPLHF

clone_size: -
v_call: TRBV7-2
d_call: -
j_call: TRBJ1-1
cdr3_nt: TGTGCCAGCAGACCCACGGTCAGCACTGAAGCTTTCTTT
cdr3_aa: CASRPTVSTEAFF

clone_size: once
v_call: TRBV29-1
d_call: -
j_call: TRBJ2-3
cdr3_nt: TGCAGCGTATCGGATACGCAGTATTTT
cdr3_aa: CSVSDTQYF

clone_size: -
v_call: TRBV5-6
d_call: TRBD2
j_call: TRBJ2-1
cdr3_nt: TGTGCCAGCAGCCCCCCAGCGGGTAGCGGGGGGCCCACCAATGAGCAGTTCTTC
cdr3_aa: CASSPPAGSGGPTNEQFF

clone_size: once
v_call: TRBV5-4
d_call: -
j_call: TRBJ2-2
cdr3_nt: TGTGCCAGCAGCTTTATGAACACCGGGGAGCTGTTTTTT
cdr3_aa: CASSFMNTGELFF

clone_size: -
v_call: TRBV6-1
d_call: -
j_call: TRBJ1-5
cdr3_nt: TGTGCCAGTACCGCTGGGGACCAGCCCCAGCATTTT
cdr3_aa: CASTAGDQPQHF

clone_size: once
v_call: TRBV28
d_call: TRBD1
j_call: TRBJ2-5
cdr3_nt: TGTGCCAGCAGTAGCGGACAGGGCCAGGAGACCCAGTACTTC
cdr3_aa: CASSSGQGQETQYF

clone_size: -
v_call: TRBV14
d_call: -
j_call: TRBJ2-7
cdr3_nt: TGTGCCAGCAGTCAGGACTCCAGCGCCTACGAGCAGTACTTC
cdr3_aa: CASSQDSSAYEQYF

clone_size: -
v_call: TRBV27
d_call: TRBD2
j_call: TRBJ2-7
cdr3_nt: TGTGCCAGCAGTATCTTACCCTCTAGCGGGGCCTACGAGCAGTACTTC
cdr3_aa: CASSILPSSGAYEQYF

clone_size: few
v_call: TRBV27
d_call: -
j_call: TRBJ1-4
cdr3_nt: TGTGCCAGCAGTTTACAGGCCTTGGGTGAAAAACTGTTTTTT
cdr3_aa: CASSLQALGEKLFF

clone_size: -
v_call: TRBV5-6
d_call: -
j_call: TRBJ1-5
cdr3_nt: TGTGCCAGCACCTCGAGGGGGATTAATCAGCCCCAGCATTTT
cdr3_aa: CASTSRGINQPQHF

clone_size: -
v_call: TRBV6-5
d_call: TRBD1
j_call: TRBJ1-2
cdr3_nt: TGTGCCAGCAGTTTAACAGGGGCAAGGTCTGGCTACACCTTC
cdr3_aa: CASSLTGARSGYTF

clone_size: -
v_call: TRBV25-1
d_call: TRBD1
j_call: TRBJ1-2
cdr3_nt: TGTGCCAGCAGTAAGGGGAGGGACAGGGGGCGCGATGGCTACACCTTC
cdr3_aa: CASSKGRDRGRDGYTF

clone_size: -
v_call: TRBV5-1
d_call: -
j_call: TRBJ1-1
cdr3_nt: TGCGCCAGCAGCTTGACAGGGAACACTGAAGCTTTCTTT
cdr3_aa: CASSLTGNTEAFF

clone_size: -
v_call: TRBV29-1
d_call: -
j_call: TRBJ1-1
cdr3_nt: TGCAGCGTTGTCCCCATGAACACTGAAGCTTTCTTT
cdr3_aa: CSVVPMNTEAFF

clone_size: many
v_call: TRBV5-1
d_call: TRBD1
j_call: TRBJ2-1
cdr3_nt: TGCGCCAGCAGCACCGAACAGGGGATGGCCTACAATGAGCAGTTCTTC
cdr3_aa: CASSTEQGMAYNEQFF

clone_size: -
v_call: TRBV18
d_call: -
j_call: TRBJ1-1
cdr3_nt: TGTGCCAGCTCACCACACAAGAACACTGAAGCTTTCTTT
cdr3_aa: CASSPHKNTEAFF

clone_size: -
v_call: TRBV29-1
d_call: -
j_call: TRBJ1-3
cdr3_nt: TGCAGCGTCCAGATCCTAACTGGAAACACCATATATTTT
cdr3_aa: CSVQILTGNTIYF

clone_size: -
v_call: TRBV20-1
d_call: -
j_call: TRBJ1-2
cdr3_nt: TGCAGTGCTAGAGAGGCCTATGGCTACACCTTC
cdr3_aa: CSAREAYGYTF

clone_size: -
v_call: TRBV4-3
d_call: -
j_call: TRBJ1-2
cdr3_nt: TGCGCCAGCAGCCGCGACGACAGTGGTGACTATGGCTACACCTTC
cdr3_aa: CASSRDDSGDYGYTF

clone_size: -
v_call: TRBV9
d_call: TRBD1
j_call: TRBJ1-1
cdr3_nt: TGTGCCAGCAGCATGGGAGGGGGCTTTAACACTGAAGCTTTCTTT
cdr3_aa: CASSMGGGFNTEAFF

clone_size: -
v_call: TRBV12-5
d_call: TRBD1
j_call: TRBJ2-1
cdr3_nt: TGTGCTAGTGGTTCTCCCAAGGACAGGGGTCGCACCTACAATGAGCAGTTCTTC
cdr3_aa: CASGSPKDRGRTYNEQFF

clone_size: -
v_call: TRBV2
d_call: TRBD1
j_call: TRBJ1-1
cdr3_nt: TGTGCCAGCAGTGTATCGGGACAGTGGTCCACTGAAGCTTTCTTT
cdr3_aa: CASSVSGQWSTEAFF

clone_size: -
v_call: TRBV29-1
d_call: -
j_call: TRBJ1-3
cdr3_nt: TGCAGCGTTGATGGGAATAGTGGAAACACCATATATTTT
cdr3_aa: CSVDGNSGNTIYF

clone_size: few
v_call: TRBV7-2
d_call: TRBD1
j_call: TRBJ1-5
cdr3_nt: TGTGCCAGCAGCTTCGGGACAGGGGGCAATCAGCCCCAGCATTTT
cdr3_aa: CASSFGTGGNQPQHF

clone_size: -
v_call: TRBV19
d_call: -
j_call: TRBJ2-1
cdr3_nt: TGTGCCAGTTCATGGGGTACCCGGGCTACGGGTGAGCAGTTCTTC
cdr3_aa: CASSWGTRATGEQFF

clone_size: -
v_call: TRBV4-3
d_call: -
j_call: TRBJ1-2
cdr3_nt: TGCGCCAGCAGCCAAGATCAAGACAACTATGGCTACACCTTC
cdr3_aa: CASSQDQDNYGYTF

clone_size: -
v_call: TRBV25-1
d_call: -
j_call: TRBJ2-1
cdr3_nt: TGTGCCAGCAGTGAATCAACGGGGGGCCGAAATGAGCAGTTCTTC
cdr3_aa: CASSESTGGRNEQFF

clone_size: once
v_call: TRBV11-2
d_call: -
j_call: TRBJ2-5
cdr3_nt: TGTGCCAGCAGCCCAATCATACGGGCGGAGACCCAGTACTTC
cdr3_aa: CASSPIIRAETQYF

clone_size: -
v_call: TRBV5-1
d_call: -
j_call: TRBJ2-7
cdr3_nt: TGCGCCAGCAGCTTGCCCAGGCTGGACGAGCAGTACTTC
cdr3_aa: CASSLPRLDEQYF

clone_size: few
v_call: TRBV11-1
d_call: TRBD1
j_call: TRBJ2-5
cdr3_nt: TGTGCCAGCAGCGCGGGACAGGGGGAGACCCAGTACTTC
cdr3_aa: CASSAGQGETQYF

clone_size: -
v_call: TRBV7-9
d_call: -
j_call: TRBJ2-4
cdr3_nt: TGTGCCAGCAGCTTAGCCCAGGGCTCCAAAAACATTCAGTACTTC
cdr3_aa: CASSLAQGSKNIQYF

clone_size: -
v_call: TRBV7-2
d_call: -
j_call: TRBJ2-1
cdr3_nt: TGTGCCAGCAGCTTAAGGGGAAGGCGTCCCAACCGGGGCTACAATGAGCAGTTCTTC
cdr3_aa: CASSLRGRRPNRGYNEQFF

clone_size: -
v_call: TRBV6-5
d_call: TRBD2
j_call: TRBJ2-1
cdr3_nt: TGTGCCAGCAGTTCCCTAGCGGGGGGACCTTCCAATGAGCAGTTCTTC
cdr3_aa: CASSSLAGGPSNEQFF

clone_size: -
v_call: TRBV29-1
d_call: TRBD1
j_call: TRBJ1-2
cdr3_nt: TGCAGCGTGGGGACAGGGGGCAACTATGGCTACACCTTC
cdr3_aa: CSVGTGGNYGYTF

clone_size: -
v_call: TRBV6-5
d_call: TRBD1
j_call: TRBJ2-7
cdr3_nt: TGTGCCAGCAGTTACAAGGGGGCGCAGTACTTC
cdr3_aa: CASSYKGAQYF

clone_size: -
v_call: TRBV7-2
d_call: -
j_call: TRBJ1-1
cdr3_nt: TGTGCCAGCAGCCCGACCCTACAGGGCGCTGAAGCTTTCTTT
cdr3_aa: CASSPTLQGAEAFF

clone_size: -
v_call: TRBV7-2
d_call: -
j_call: TRBJ2-1
cdr3_nt: TGTGCCAGCAGCTTAGATATAGGGGGGCAGTTCTTC
cdr3_aa: CASSLDIGGQFF

clone_size: -
v_call: TRBV9
d_call: -
j_call: TRBJ2-4
cdr3_nt: TGTGCCAGCAGCTCAACAGGGCAAAACATTCAGTACTTC
cdr3_aa: CASSSTGQNIQYF